This T cell receptor (beta chain) was recovered during a study of glioma-infiltrating T cells after dendritic cell vaccination. Repertoires were generated with immunoSEQ multiplex PCR, while TCRdb's copy carries only in-frame clones and drops some. The table lists 85,000 to 100,000 clones, around 80% of them singletons, with 4.5% to 5.5% in the top ten. With V trimmed by 3 bases and J by 2 bases, 7 bases remained unmatched. CDR3 length: 15 amino acids. Looked up from germline, CDR1 is MDHEN and CDR2 is SYDVKM. As to time point: after dendritic cell vaccination, including at tumor progression/relapse.

The sample here was blood, taken after dendritic cell vaccination. The TCR sequence derives from a human donor with glioblastoma. The V gene is TRBV28, the J gene TRBJ2-7, with 7 bases lining up with TRBD1. CDR3 sequence reads: CASSFPTGSAYEQYF. In DNA form, the CDR3 reads TGTGCCAGCAGTTTCCCGACAGGGAGCGCCTACGAGCAGTACTTC.